These 22 T cell receptor beta chains originate from one sample sequenced in a study of blood T cell repertoires in COVID-19 (dated by TCRdb to 2018 to 2020). Libraries were made using the immunoSEQ multiplex PCR assay. TCRdb's version of the immuneACCESS table is confined to in-frame rearrangements and falls short of the full clone set. An unresolved V gene accounts for under half of the shortfall where checked; the remainder is of unknown origin. The sample profile shows approximately 220,000 clones; around 87% of them were found once. The ten largest make up about 3% of the sample. The sample taken for sequencing was peripheral blood. These receptors were obtained from a man in his sixties with acute or convalescent COVID-19.

This chain connects TRBV19 to TRBJ2-7, with D perhaps TRBD1 (6 bases). The ends were cut back, 1 base at V and 5 bases at J, with 18 bases in the middle. From germline, CDR1 is LNHDA and CDR2 SQIVND (reference sequence). The CDR3 contains 16 residues. This CDR3 reads CASSIAPLTGPNEQYF. CDR3 nucleotide sequence: TGTGCCAGTAGTATAGCCCCCTTGACAGGACCCAACGAGCAGTACTTC.

The chain has TRBV6-5 and TRBJ1-1; TRBD1 might be the D (6 bases). CDR3 length: 16 amino acids. V dropped 4 bases and J dropped 5 bases, with 20 bases sitting between them. CDR1 MNHEY and CDR2 SVGAGI come from the germline V gene. CDR3: CASSSRGGGITTEAFF. CDR3 coding DNA: TGTGCCAGCAGTTCCAGGGGAGGGGGAATTACTACTGAAGCTTTCTTT.

The rearrangement uses TRBV6-6 and TRBJ1-2, with a possible D match to TRBD1 (6 bases). Germline V lookup: CDR1 MNHNY, CDR2 SVGAGI (reference sequence). The CDR3 is 14 residues long. V lost 5 bases and J 6 bases, leaving 16 bases between the germline ends. CDR3 coding DNA: TGTGCCAGCAGTCAACAGGGTAGAAGGGATGGCTACACCTTC. Protein sequence: CASSQQGRRDGYTF.

This rearrangement joins TRBV2 to TRBJ2-3, with a possible D match to TRBD1 (6 bases). The ends were cut back, 4 bases at V and 5 bases at J, with 7 bases in the middle. Looked up from germline, CDR1 is SNHLY and CDR2 is FYNNEI. The CDR3 covers 12 residues. The CDR3 DNA reads as TGTGCCAGCAGTGGGACAGTAGATACGCAGTATTTT. Amino acid sequence: CASSGTVDTQYF.

This chain joins TRBV19 and TRBJ1-4, with D unresolved. Germline-derived CDR1 and CDR2 are LNHDA and SQIVND (reference sequence). Trimming left V 3 bases short and J 4 bases short, with 9 bases between. The CDR3 is 14 residues long. In DNA form, the CDR3 reads TGTGCCAGTAGTATTGGAGGTCTTAATGAAAAACTGTTTTTT. Its protein is CASSIGGLNEKLFF.

The V and J genes are TRBV3-1 (or the pseudogene TRBV3-2) and TRBJ2-5, with 9 positions matching TRBD2. Germline values: CDR1 LGHDT, CDR2 YNNKEL (reference sequence). Trimming removed 3 bases from V and 4 bases from J; junction bases left unmatched: 6. CDR3 size: 15 residues. CDR3 nucleotide sequence: TGTGCCAGCAGCCATCTTGCGGGGGGGCGAGAGACCCAGTACTTC. It specifies CASSHLAGGRETQYF.

This chain uses TRBV19 with TRBJ2-2; D is uncertain. V was pared by 6 bases and J by 4 bases, with 12 bases between. The germline CDR1 and CDR2 sequences are LNHDA and SQIVND (reference sequence). This CDR3 region has 14 residues. This CDR3 reads CASSQARGTGELFF. The CDR3 DNA is TGTGCCAGTAGCCAAGCCAGAGGCACCGGGGAGCTGTTTTTT.

The chain carries TRBV10-3 and TRBJ1-5; 9 bases agree with TRBD1. Looked up from germline, CDR1 is ENHRY and CDR2 is SYGVKD. V was clipped by 3 bases and J by 8 bases; unmatched bases: 8. This CDR3 comprises 15 residues. CDR3 in DNA: TGTGCCATCAGTGAACCCCAGACAGGGGGGGAGCCCCAGCATTTT. Amino acid sequence: CAISEPQTGGEPQHF.

The V call is TRBV5-6, the J call TRBJ1-4; TRBD1 aligns across 9 bases. This CDR3 region has 13 residues. Germline CDR1 and CDR2: SGHDT and YYEEEE. J was trimmed by 8 bases and V by 3 bases; bases with no gene match: 2. The CDR3 DNA sequence: TGTGCCAGCAGCTGGGACAGGGTCGAAAAACTGTTTTTT. Its protein product is CASSWDRVEKLFF.

V gene TRBV2 combines with J gene TRBJ2-7; 8 bases fit TRBD1. The germline V gene encodes CDR1 SNHLY and CDR2 FYNNEI. V shed 5 bases, J shed 2 bases, and the junction held 8 bases outside the gene matches. The CDR3 sequence is 15 residues long. CDR3 DNA: TGTGCCAGCAGTAGCCGGGACAGGCTTACCTACGAGCAGTACTTC. Protein sequence: CASSSRDRLTYEQYF.

This rearrangement joins TRBV9 to TRBJ2-7; 8 bases agree with TRBD1. Germline CDR1 SGDLS, CDR2 YYNGEE. The CDR3 totals 14 residues. After removal of 4 bases from V and 3 bases from J, the junction contained 6 bases not matched to a gene. DNA of the CDR3: TGTGCCAGCAGCCCATCCGGGACAGGCTACGAGCAGTACTTC. This translates into CASSPSGTGYEQYF.

The CDR3 DNA follows: TGTGCCAGCAGGACCCTTGGGACAGGCAATCAGCCCCAGCATTTT. The encoded protein is CASRTLGTGNQPQHF. V is TRBV27 and J is TRBJ1-5, with 7 bases fitting TRBD1. V shed 6 bases, J shed 2 bases, and the junction held 7 bases outside the gene matches. The CDR3 totals 15 residues. Germline lookup yields CDR1 MNHEY and CDR2 SMNVEV (reference sequence).

This clone was counted only a few times. V is TRBV19 and J is TRBJ1-1; TRBD1 agrees at 7 bases. In germline, CDR1 is LNHDA, CDR2 SQIVND (reference sequence). The CDR3 loop spans 16 amino acids. With 3 bases clipped from V and 0 bases from J, the junction kept 7 bases outside the gene matches. The CDR3 sequence: CASSMGRGRMNTEAFF. CDR3 coding DNA: TGTGCCAGTAGTATGGGCAGGGGGAGGATGAACACTGAAGCTTTCTTT.

V is TRBV18 and J is TRBJ1-4; D not resolved. In germline, CDR1 is KGHSH, CDR2 LQKENI. Trimming left V 0 bases short and J 4 bases short, with 9 bases between. This CDR3 contains 15 residues. CDR3 sequence reads: CASSPPSSDNEKLFF. CDR3 coding DNA: TGTGCCAGCTCACCACCGAGCAGCGATAATGAAAAACTGTTTTTT.

This clone was counted between two and nine times. The chain is built from TRBV7-8 and TRBJ1-1; the D is unclear. The CDR3 runs to 15 residues. The V end was cut by 4 bases, the J end by 0 bases, with 12 bases between. Germline CDR1 and CDR2: SGHVS and FQNEAQ. CDR3 residues: CASSSWEQMNTEAFF. CDR3 bases: TGTGCCAGCAGCTCTTGGGAGCAGATGAACACTGAAGCTTTCTTT.

The V call is TRBV7-3, the J call TRBJ2-1, with 11 bases aligning to TRBD2. J lost 8 bases, V lost 5 bases, and 5 bases had no gene match. CDR1 and CDR2 (germline): SGHTA, FQGTGA. The CDR3 is 14 amino acids. The CDR3 protein is CASSLAGGQDEQFF. DNA of the CDR3: TGTGCCAGCAGCCTAGCGGGGGGCCAGGATGAGCAGTTCTTC.

This clone showed up just once. The V and J genes are TRBV13 and TRBJ2-3; the D gene is possibly TRBD1 (6 bases). Germline V gene sequence: CDR1 PRHDT, CDR2 FYEKMQ (reference sequence). V was shortened by 5 bases and J by 0 bases, with 15 bases between the two germline ends. The CDR3 totals 16 residues. The CDR3 DNA reads as TGTGCCAGCAGCACAGACAGGTTAGGGAGCACAGATACGCAGTATTTT. It codes for CASSTDRLGSTDTQYF.

The rearrangement joins TRBV7-2 to TRBJ1-4, with a tentative D call TRBD1 (6 bases). V shed 5 bases and J shed 7 bases, with 17 bases lying between them. Germline V lookup: CDR1 SGHTA, CDR2 FQGNSA. This CDR3 has 15 residues. CDR3 bases: TGTGCCAGCAGCCAAGGGGGGGGGCGTGGTGAAAAACTGTTTTTT. It is translated as CASSQGGGRGEKLFF.

The table lists this clone with a count of one. The CDR3 is CASSPSLPASSGANVLTF. CDR3 nucleotide sequence: TGTGCCAGCAGCCCGAGCTTACCCGCGAGCTCTGGGGCCAACGTCCTGACTTTC. V is TRBV7-2 and J is TRBJ2-6; D call uncertain. The V gene lost 5 bases and the J gene lost 0 bases, with 17 bases spanning the gap. Germline assignment: CDR1 SGHTA and CDR2 FQGNSA. CDR3 length equals 18 residues.

This chain uses TRBV6-5 with TRBJ2-7, with TRBD1 as a possible D gene (5 bases). The CDR3 totals 14 residues. The germline gives CDR1 MNHEY, CDR2 SVGAGI. V was shortened by 0 bases and J by 9 bases, with 15 bases between the two germline ends. The CDR3 DNA sequence: TGTGCCAGCAGTTACTCTCTGGACACCCTGGTGCAGTACTTC. This translates into CASSYSLDTLVQYF.

This chain joins TRBV5-1 and TRBJ2-3; no firm D call. The CDR3 contains 15 residues. CDR1 and CDR2 from the germline V gene are SGHRS and YFSETQ. Trimming cost V 4 bases and J 0 bases, with 12 bases left between them. CDR3 protein: CASSPLLMSTDTQYF. In DNA form, the CDR3 reads TGCGCCAGCAGCCCTCTTCTAATGAGCACAGATACGCAGTATTTT.

This rearrangement joins TRBV5-4 to TRBJ2-1; D might be TRBD2 (6 bases). The CDR3 covers 13 residues. Trimming pared 4 bases from V and 7 bases from J, leaving 12 bases between. The germline V gene encodes CDR1 SGHNT and CDR2 YYREEE (reference sequence). CDR3 in amino acids: CASSRGGRNEQFF. In DNA form, the CDR3 reads TGTGCCAGCAGCCGTGGAGGGAGGAATGAGCAGTTCTTC.